The next 31 T cell receptor beta chains were all read from a single sample in a study of spatial heterogeneity in lung cancer. The time point is: sample taken at primary tumor resection. Each CDR3 protein is one row after TCRdb ran MiXCR on the 5' RACE reads. The data contain over 45,000 distinct CDR3 sequences, approximately 5.3% of them seen just once; the ten biggest clones take up approximately 12%. The source was PBMCs, collected at surgery. The receptors were sampled from a male donor with early-stage non-small cell lung cancer.

This clonotype was detected many times. The chain recombines TRBV20-1 with TRBJ2-3; D perhaps matches TRBD2 (6 bases). Germline loops: CDR1 DFQATT, CDR2 SNEGSKA (reference sequence). The ends were cut back, 5 bases at V and 4 bases at J, with 19 bases in the middle. CDR3 length: 15 residues. The CDR3 spells CSAPIPAGRSDTQYF. In nucleotides, the CDR3 is TGCAGTGCTCCCATCCCAGCGGGTCGGTCAGATACGCAGTATTTT.

This clonotype was counted many times. The chain employs TRBV5-4 and TRBJ1-1; 7 nucleotides line up with TRBD1. V was pared by 3 bases and J by 7 bases, with 6 bases of the junction left unmatched. CDR3 size: 13 residues. Germline CDR1 is SGHNT and CDR2 is YYREEE (reference sequence). The CDR3 sequence: CASSSGQSVEAFF. CDR3 sequence (DNA): TGTGCCAGCAGCTCGGGACAGTCTGTTGAAGCTTTCTTT.

This clonotype was detected many times. The chain has TRBV28 and TRBJ1-2; a possible D gene is TRBD1 (6 bases). Germline V gene data show CDR1 as MDHEN and CDR2 as SYDVKM. Trimming pared 8 bases from V and 5 bases from J, leaving 15 bases between. The CDR3 sequence is 13 residues long. The CDR3 spells CASRVTRGYGYTF. The DNA for the CDR3 is TGTGCCAGCCGTGTCACGAGGGGGTATGGCTACACCTTC.

The chain recombines TRBV19 with TRBJ2-5; D remains unclear. Trimming left V 4 bases short and J 4 bases short, with 13 bases between. This CDR3 comprises 14 residues. Germline V gene sequence: CDR1 LNHDA, CDR2 SQIVND (reference sequence). The CDR3 reads CASSSRISIETQYF. In DNA, the CDR3 is TGTGCCAGTAGTAGCCGGATCAGTATAGAGACCCAGTACTTC.

This clonotype was seen at least ten times. The chain has TRBV29-1 and TRBJ2-1; D gene uncertain. The CDR3 loop spans 13 amino acids. Trimming took off 3 bases at V and 0 bases at J, with 6 bases between the two ends. Germline loops: CDR1 SQVTM, CDR2 ANQGSEA. In DNA, the CDR3 is TGCAGCGTTGAGGTAGCCTCCTACAATGAGCAGTTCTTC. Its translation: CSVEVASYNEQFF.

At least ten counts were recorded for this clonotype. V is TRBV5-6 and J is TRBJ2-7; TRBD2 is a possible D gene (6 bases). Looked up from germline, CDR1 is SGHDT and CDR2 is YYEEEE. The CDR3 is made up of 15 amino acids. Trimming cost V 0 bases and J 2 bases, with 12 bases left between them. The CDR3, as DNA: TGTGCCAGCAGCTTGGGGGCGGGGAACCCCTACGAGCAGTACTTC. It yields the protein CASSLGAGNPYEQYF.

This clonotype has at least ten counts. The chain links TRBV20-1 to TRBJ2-7; no reliable D call. The V gene lost 0 bases and the J gene lost 6 bases, with 21 bases spanning the gap. CDR3 length: 16 amino acids. The germline V gene has CDR1 DFQATT and CDR2 SNEGSKA (reference sequence). The CDR3 nucleotides are TGCAGTGCTAGAGATAGGGAAACAGCCAGTTCGCGCGAGCAGTACTTC. Translation: CSARDRETASSREQYF.

This clonotype showed up just a few times. The chain couples TRBV15 to TRBJ2-2; D may be TRBD1 (6 bases). The CDR3 has 14 amino acids. Per germline, CDR1 LNHNV and CDR2 YYDKDF (reference sequence). The V end was cut by 2 bases, the J end by 7 bases, with 11 bases between. The CDR3 is CATSRRTEVGELFF. DNA of the CDR3: TGTGCCACCAGCAGAAGGACAGAGGTCGGGGAGCTGTTTTTT.

This clonotype was seen ten or more times. This chain uses TRBV4-1 with TRBJ2-4; D is possibly TRBD1 (8 bases). Germline loops: CDR1 MGHRA, CDR2 YSYEKL. The ends were cut back, 8 bases at V and 8 bases at J, with 16 bases in the middle. This CDR3 contains 13 residues. The CDR3 sequence is CASSQGEGDIQYF. The CDR3, as DNA: TGCGCCAGCTCACAGGGGGAGGGGGACATTCAGTACTTC.

Many counts were recorded for this clonotype. The CDR3 sequence is CSVEWLQGARGELFF. DNA of the CDR3: TGCAGCGTTGAATGGCTGCAGGGGGCGCGCGGGGAGCTGTTTTTT. This chain links TRBV29-1 with TRBJ2-2, with 8 positions matching TRBD1. Trimming removed 2 bases from V and 7 bases from J; junction bases left unmatched: 9. The CDR3 contains 15 residues. Germline V CDR1 and CDR2: SQVTM, ANQGSEA.

Ten or more counts support this clonotype. The V and J genes are TRBV7-6 and TRBJ2-7, with D possibly matching TRBD2 (5 bases). Deletions cut 3 bases from V and 1 base from J, with 10 bases between. This CDR3 has 14 residues. Per the germline V gene, CDR1 is SGHVS and CDR2 is FNYEAQ. The CDR3, as DNA: TGTGCCAGCAGCTTGGGTGAGGGATCCTACGAGCAGTACTTC. This codes for CASSLGEGSYEQYF. The full variable domain, completed using reference TRBV7-6 and TRBJ2-7, is GAGVSQSPRYKVTKRGQDVALRCDPISGHVSLYWYRQALGQGPEFLTYFNYEAQQDKSGLPNDRFSAERPEGSISTLTIQRTEQRDSAMYRCASSLGEGSYEQYFGPGTRLTVT.

This clonotype showed up many times. The rearrangement joins TRBV9 to TRBJ2-2, with 9 positions matching TRBD1. Trimming at V came to 4 bases and at J to 2 bases, leaving 6 bases not matched to a gene. The CDR3 has 16 amino acids. Per germline, CDR1 SGDLS and CDR2 YYNGEE. CDR3 residues: CASSSRDRVNTGELFF. CDR3 bases: TGTGCCAGCAGCTCAAGGGACAGGGTTAACACCGGGGAGCTGTTTTTT. The variable domain in full, with the rest retrieved from reference TRBV9 and TRBJ2-2, is DSGVTQTPKHLITATGQRVTLRCSPRSGDLSVYWYQQSLDQGLQFLIQYYNGEERAKGNILERFSAQQFPDLHSELNLSSLELGDSALYFCASSSRDRVNTGELFFGEGSRLTVL.

This clonotype was recorded at least ten times. This rearrangement joins TRBV20-1 to TRBJ2-2; no clear D. The V and J ends lost 0 bases and 2 bases respectively, with 4 bases between them. There are 13 residues in the CDR3. Germline values: CDR1 DFQATT, CDR2 SNEGSKA (reference sequence). This chain's CDR3 is CSARDLNTGELFF. The CDR3 DNA reads TGCAGTGCTAGAGACCTTAACACCGGGGAGCTGTTTTTT.

At least ten counts were recorded for this clonotype. Written as DNA, the CDR3 is TGTGCCAGCAGCCCGGGGGTAGCGGGCCTCCTTAGCTCCTACAATGAGCAGTTCTTC. This translates into CASSPGVAGLLSSYNEQFF. The chain links TRBV6-5 to TRBJ2-1; 7 bases fit TRBD2. This CDR3 is 19 amino acids long. Germline trimming cut 6 bases from V and 0 bases from J; bases unmatched to any gene: 17. The germline CDR1 and CDR2 sequences are MNHEY and SVGAGI.

This clonotype was observed many times. The chain joins TRBV4-1 to TRBJ1-1; unclear D gene. The CDR3 is 14 amino acids. Trimming took off 2 bases at V and 0 bases at J, with 7 bases between the two ends. In germline, CDR1 is MGHRA, CDR2 YSYEKL. CDR3: CASSQLGMNTEAFF. In DNA, the CDR3 is TGCGCCAGCAGCCAACTGGGGATGAACACTGAAGCTTTCTTT.

This clonotype has ten or more counts. The chain employs TRBV14 and TRBJ2-7, with no clear D. CDR1 and CDR2 (germline): SGHDN, FVKESK. The V gene lost 0 bases and the J gene lost 2 bases, with 11 bases spanning the gap. This CDR3 is built from 15 residues. CDR3 coding DNA: TGTGCCAGCAGCCAAGAATTTGGCAGGACCTACGAGCAGTACTTC. Encoded protein: CASSQEFGRTYEQYF.

This clonotype was detected ten times or more. The chain has TRBV28 and TRBJ1-2, with a possible D match to TRBD1 (5 bases). The CDR3 covers 14 residues. CDR1 and CDR2 (germline): MDHEN, SYDVKM. V was pared by 5 bases and J by 1 base, with 11 bases between. The CDR3 sequence: CASSLGRGNYGYTF. The CDR3 DNA reads TGTGCCAGCAGTCTGGGGAGGGGTAACTATGGCTACACCTTC.

At least ten counts were recorded for this clonotype. This chain links TRBV6-5 with TRBJ2-7; 8 positions match TRBD1. The V gene's germline CDR1 is MNHEY and CDR2 SVGAGI. CDR3 size: 14 residues. The ends lost 0 bases at V and 5 bases at J; junction bases unmatched: 3. The CDR3 DNA follows: TGTGCCAGCAGTTACTCCAGGGGGCCCCACGAGCAGTACTTC. Translation: CASSYSRGPHEQYF.

This CDR3 reads CASSRDYSSYNEQFF. As DNA, the CDR3 is TGTGCCAGCAGCCGGGACTACAGCTCCTACAATGAGCAGTTCTTC. This rearrangement joins TRBV7-7 to TRBJ2-1; 7 bases map to TRBD2. V trimming: 5 bases; J trimming: 0 bases; junction bases outside the gene matches: 4. Germline-derived CDR1 and CDR2 are SSHAT and FNYEAQ (reference sequence). The CDR3 spans 15 residues.

This clonotype was counted ten times or more. The chain carries TRBV9 and TRBJ2-1; 8 bases fit TRBD2. The CDR3 covers 15 residues. Germline V gene lookup returns CDR1 SGDLS and CDR2 YYNGEE. V trimming: 0 bases; J trimming: 4 bases; junction bases outside the gene matches: 3. The CDR3 DNA sequence: TGTGCCAGCAGCGTAGCAGCGGGAGCATACAATGAGCAGTTCTTC. This translates into CASSVAAGAYNEQFF.

Comment on this clonotype: This may stem from a read error, because a much larger clone lies one nucleotide away. The V call is TRBV7-9, the J call TRBJ1-2, with TRBD1 matching 11 bases. The germline V gene encodes CDR1 SEHNR and CDR2 FQNEAQ (reference sequence). The CDR3 is 15 amino acids. The ends lost 11 bases at V and 8 bases at J; junction bases unmatched: 16. The CDR3 protein is CAGDSVGQGATGYTF. CDR3 in DNA: TGTGCCGGCGACTCCGTTGGACAGGGGGCGACGGGCTACACCTTC.

This clonotype was counted ten times or more. V is TRBV12-3 or TRBV12-4 and J is TRBJ2-3; D remains ambiguous. This CDR3 has 14 residues. V lost 2 bases and J 0 bases, leaving 6 bases between the germline ends. The CDR3 region has the DNA TGTGCCAGCAGTTTAACCCGGAGCACAGATACGCAGTATTTT. Translated: CASSLTRSTDTQYF.

This clonotype was seen many times. J is TRBJ1-6 and V is TRBV20-1; TRBD1 might be the D (5 bases). With 0 bases removed from V and 0 bases from J, the gap between germline ends came to 15 bases. The CDR3 is 18 residues long. Per germline, CDR1 DFQATT and CDR2 SNEGSKA (reference sequence). CDR3 protein: CSARERKTVNSYNSPLHF. DNA for the CDR3: TGCAGTGCTAGAGAGCGTAAGACAGTCAACTCCTATAATTCACCCCTCCACTTT.

This clonotype was picked up many times. This chain connects TRBV9 to TRBJ1-1; 8 bases map to TRBD1. The CDR3 has 15 residues. CDR1 and CDR2 (germline): SGDLS, YYNGEE. V trimming: 4 bases; J trimming: 3 bases; junction bases outside the gene matches: 8. CDR3 sequence (DNA): TGTGCCAGCAGCCCTCAGGGGGCCTCGGACACTGAAGCTTTCTTT. This gives the protein CASSPQGASDTEAFF. Using reference TRBV9 and TRBJ1-1 for the parts outside the CDR3, the full variable domain is DSGVTQTPKHLITATGQRVTLRCSPRSGDLSVYWYQQSLDQGLQFLIQYYNGEERAKGNILERFSAQQFPDLHSELNLSSLELGDSALYFCASSPQGASDTEAFFGQGTRLTVV.

The J gene is TRBJ2-7, the V gene TRBV9; TRBD1 aligns across 8 bases. The CDR3 has 14 amino acids. Germline V CDR1 and CDR2: SGDLS, YYNGEE. V lost 3 bases to trimming and J lost 2 bases; unmatched junction nucleotides: 4. The CDR3 nucleotides read TGTGCCAGCAGCGGGGGACAGGCTACCTACGAGCAGTACTTC. This gives the protein CASSGGQATYEQYF.

This clonotype was observed at least ten times. The V and J genes are TRBV19 and TRBJ2-2; the match to TRBD2 covers 9 bases. The germline V gene encodes CDR1 LNHDA and CDR2 SQIVND (reference sequence). CDR3 length: 14 amino acids. With V trimmed by 10 bases and J by 8 bases, 11 bases remained unmatched. In DNA, the CDR3 is TGTGCCACCTCCGGTAGCGGGAGAGCTGGGGAGCTGTTTTTT. Its translation is CATSGSGRAGELFF.

There are many counts of this clonotype. The chain is built from TRBV5-1 and TRBJ1-4, with 11 bases aligning to TRBD1. V gave up 0 bases and J gave up 8 bases; unmatched junction bases: 6. Germline CDR1 reads SGHRS; CDR2 reads YFSETQ. The CDR3 totals 16 residues. CDR3 loop: CASSLDGQGAREKLFF. In DNA, the CDR3 is TGCGCCAGCAGCTTGGACGGACAGGGGGCAAGAGAAAAACTGTTTTTT.

This clonotype was recorded at least ten times. The DNA for the CDR3 is TGTGCCAGCAGCCCCCTAGCGGAAGAGCAGTTCTTC. As protein: CASSPLAEEQFF. The chain uses TRBV7-9 and TRBJ2-1, with 7 positions matching TRBD2. V shed 5 bases, J shed 10 bases, and the junction held 5 bases outside the gene matches. Looked up from germline, CDR1 is SEHNR and CDR2 is FQNEAQ (reference sequence). The CDR3 contains 12 residues.

The table lists this clonotype with many counts. J is TRBJ2-3 and V is TRBV7-8; perhaps TRBD1 as D (6 bases). Germline CDR1 reads SGHVS; CDR2 reads FQNEAQ. This CDR3 is 15 amino acids long. Trimming left V 5 bases short and J 6 bases short, with 18 bases between. The CDR3 is CASSLRQGTRDTQYF. The CDR3 nucleotides read TGTGCCAGCAGCCTGCGGCAGGGGACCAGGGATACGCAGTATTTT.

This chain links TRBV6-2 or TRBV6-3 with TRBJ2-1, with 10 bases aligning to TRBD2. Unmatched junction bases numbered 10, after V lost 4 bases and J lost 7 bases. CDR3 length equals 16 residues. Germline CDR1 and CDR2: MNHEY and SVGEGT. The CDR3 DNA reads TGTGCCAGCAGTTCGCGAAGCGGGAGGGCCTTAAATGAGCAGTTCTTC. Translated, it gives CASSSRSGRALNEQFF.

This clonotype was counted many times. The gene calls are TRBV4-2 and TRBJ2-3; D unclear. The CDR3 consists of 16 residues. V lost 4 bases to trimming and J lost 0 bases, with 14 bases between them. The V gene's germline CDR1 is LGHNA and CDR2 YNFKEQ. The CDR3 region has the DNA TGTGCCAGCAGCCGCACTTTAGGAACTAGCACAGATACGCAGTATTTT. Translated: CASSRTLGTSTDTQYF.